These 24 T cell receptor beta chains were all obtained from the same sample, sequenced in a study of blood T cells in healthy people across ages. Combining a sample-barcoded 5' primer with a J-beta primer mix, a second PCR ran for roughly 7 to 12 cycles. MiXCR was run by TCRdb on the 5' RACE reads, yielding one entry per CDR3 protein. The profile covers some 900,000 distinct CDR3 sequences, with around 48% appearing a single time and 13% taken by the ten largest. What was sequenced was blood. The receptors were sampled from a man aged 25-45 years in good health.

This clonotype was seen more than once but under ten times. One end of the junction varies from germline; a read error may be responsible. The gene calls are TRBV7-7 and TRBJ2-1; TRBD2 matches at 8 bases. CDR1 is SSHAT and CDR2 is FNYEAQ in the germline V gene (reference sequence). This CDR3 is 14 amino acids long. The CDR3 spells CASSPGGPNNEQFF. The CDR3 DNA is TGTGCTAGCAGCCCGGGGGGGCCAAACAATGAGCAGTTCTTC. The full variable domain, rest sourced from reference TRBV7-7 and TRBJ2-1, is GAGVSQSPRYKVTKRGQDVTLRCDPISSHATLYWYQQALGQGPEFLTYFNYEAQPDKSGLPSDRFSAERPEGSISTLTIQRTEQRDSAMYRCASSPGGPNNEQFFGPGTRLTVL.

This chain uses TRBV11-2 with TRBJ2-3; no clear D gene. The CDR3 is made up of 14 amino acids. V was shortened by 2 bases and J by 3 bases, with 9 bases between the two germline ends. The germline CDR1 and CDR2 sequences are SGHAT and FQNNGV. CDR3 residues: CASSLSPETDTQYF. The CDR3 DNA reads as TGTGCCAGCAGCTTAAGTCCAGAAACAGATACGCAGTATTTT.

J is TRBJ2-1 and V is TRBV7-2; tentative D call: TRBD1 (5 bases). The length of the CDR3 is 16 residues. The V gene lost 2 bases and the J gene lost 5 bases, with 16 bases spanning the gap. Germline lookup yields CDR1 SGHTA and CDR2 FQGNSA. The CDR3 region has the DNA TGTGCCAGCAGCTTACGGGCGCGCAGGGCACACAATGAGCAGTTCTTC. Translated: CASSLRARRAHNEQFF.

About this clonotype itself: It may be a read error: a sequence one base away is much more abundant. In nucleotides, the CDR3 is TGCGCCAGCAGCCACCCGGACTGGAACTATGGCTACACCTTC. Amino acids: CASSHPDWNYGYTF. The rearrangement joins TRBV4-1 to TRBJ1-2, with D unresolved. Germline V gives CDR1 MGHRA, CDR2 YSYEKL. Trimming stripped 3 bases from V and 2 bases from J, with 10 bases between. CDR3 length: 14 residues.

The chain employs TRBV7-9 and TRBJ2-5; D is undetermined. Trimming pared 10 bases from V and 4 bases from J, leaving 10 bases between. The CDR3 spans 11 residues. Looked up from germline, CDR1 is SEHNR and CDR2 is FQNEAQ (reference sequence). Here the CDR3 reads CAIKGAETQYF. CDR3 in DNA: TGTGCCATAAAGGGCGCAGAGACCCAGTACTTC.

DNA of the CDR3: TGTGCCAGCAGACCGGACAGCGGGGAGACCCAGTACTTC. Its protein product is CASRPDSGETQYF. The V gene is TRBV27, the J gene TRBJ2-5; TRBD1 or TRBD2 may be the D gene (6 bases each). CDR1 and CDR2 (germline): MNHEY, SMNVEV (reference sequence). The length of the CDR3 is 13 residues. Trimming left V 6 bases short and J 5 bases short, with 13 bases between.

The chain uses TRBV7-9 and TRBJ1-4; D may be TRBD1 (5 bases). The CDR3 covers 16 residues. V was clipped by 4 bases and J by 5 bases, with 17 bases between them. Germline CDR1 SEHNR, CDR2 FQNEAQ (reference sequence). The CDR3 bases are TGTGCCAGCAGCTCGTCCCGGGACGGGGGAAATGAAAAACTGTTTTTT. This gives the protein CASSSSRDGGNEKLFF.

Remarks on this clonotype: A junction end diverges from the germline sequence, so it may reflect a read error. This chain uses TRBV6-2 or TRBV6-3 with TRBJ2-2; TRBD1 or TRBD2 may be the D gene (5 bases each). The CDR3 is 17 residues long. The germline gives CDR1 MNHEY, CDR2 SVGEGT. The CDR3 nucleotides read TGTGCCCGCAGCCCTAGGGTAACGGGGACCTACACCGGGGAGCTGTTTTTT. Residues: CARSPRVTGTYTGELFF.

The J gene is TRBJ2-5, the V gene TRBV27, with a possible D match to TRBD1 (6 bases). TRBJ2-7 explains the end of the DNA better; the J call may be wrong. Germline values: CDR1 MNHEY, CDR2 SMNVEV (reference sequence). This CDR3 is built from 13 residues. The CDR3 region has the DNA TGTGCCAGCAGTTCAGGGGCGGGCTACGAGCAGTACTTC. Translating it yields CASSSGAGYEQYF.

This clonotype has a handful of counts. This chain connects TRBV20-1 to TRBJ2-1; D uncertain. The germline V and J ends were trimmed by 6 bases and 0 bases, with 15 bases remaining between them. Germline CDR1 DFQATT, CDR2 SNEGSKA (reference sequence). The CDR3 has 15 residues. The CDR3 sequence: CSAPRTESSYNEQFF. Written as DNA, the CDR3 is TGCAGTGCCCCGAGGACCGAAAGCTCCTACAATGAGCAGTTCTTC.

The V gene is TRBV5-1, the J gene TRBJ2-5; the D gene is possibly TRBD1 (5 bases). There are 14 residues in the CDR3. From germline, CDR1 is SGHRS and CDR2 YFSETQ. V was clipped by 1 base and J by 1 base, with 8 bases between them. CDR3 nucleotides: TGCGCCAGCAGCTTGAGACAGACCCAAGAGACCCAGTACTTC. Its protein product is CASSLRQTQETQYF.

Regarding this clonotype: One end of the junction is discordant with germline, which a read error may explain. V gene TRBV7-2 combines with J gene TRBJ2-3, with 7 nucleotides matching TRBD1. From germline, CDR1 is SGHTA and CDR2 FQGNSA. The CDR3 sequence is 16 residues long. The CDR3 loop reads CASSLGDRLSTETQYF. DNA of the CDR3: TGTGCCAGCAGCTTAGGGGACAGACTAAGCACAGAGACGCAGTATTTT.

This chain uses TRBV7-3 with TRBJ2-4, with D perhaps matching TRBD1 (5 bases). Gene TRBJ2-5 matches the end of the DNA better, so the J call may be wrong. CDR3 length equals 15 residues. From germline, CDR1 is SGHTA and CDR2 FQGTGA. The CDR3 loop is CASSPQAGHQETQYF. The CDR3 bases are TGTGCCAGCAGCCCACAAGCAGGGCACCAAGAGACCCAGTACTTC.

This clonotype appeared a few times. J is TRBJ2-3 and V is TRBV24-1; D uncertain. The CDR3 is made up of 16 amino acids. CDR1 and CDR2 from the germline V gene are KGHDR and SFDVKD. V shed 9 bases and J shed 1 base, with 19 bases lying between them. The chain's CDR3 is CATQPGNLVGTDTQYF. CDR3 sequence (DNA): TGTGCCACCCAGCCGGGCAACCTAGTCGGCACAGATACGCAGTATTTT.

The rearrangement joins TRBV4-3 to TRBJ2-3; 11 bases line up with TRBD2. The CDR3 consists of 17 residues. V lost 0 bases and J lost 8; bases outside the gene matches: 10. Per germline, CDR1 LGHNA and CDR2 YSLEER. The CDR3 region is CASSQEPLLAGGVTQYF. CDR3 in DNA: TGCGCCAGCAGCCAAGAACCCCTCCTAGCGGGGGGAGTTACGCAGTATTTT.

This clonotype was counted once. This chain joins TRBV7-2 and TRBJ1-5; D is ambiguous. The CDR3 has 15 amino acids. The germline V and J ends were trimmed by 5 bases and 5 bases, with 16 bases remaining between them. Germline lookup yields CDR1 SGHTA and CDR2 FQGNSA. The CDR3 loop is CASSRVIGSDQPQHF. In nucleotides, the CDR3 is TGTGCCAGCAGCCGCGTGATAGGTTCGGATCAGCCCCAGCATTTT.

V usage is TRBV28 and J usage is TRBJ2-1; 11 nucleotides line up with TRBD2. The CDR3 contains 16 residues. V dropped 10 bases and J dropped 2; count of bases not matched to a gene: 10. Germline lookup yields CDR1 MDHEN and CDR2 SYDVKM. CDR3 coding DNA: TGTGCCAACACAATGCTAGCGGGGGGTGCCTACAATGAGCAGTTCTTC. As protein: CANTMLAGGAYNEQFF.

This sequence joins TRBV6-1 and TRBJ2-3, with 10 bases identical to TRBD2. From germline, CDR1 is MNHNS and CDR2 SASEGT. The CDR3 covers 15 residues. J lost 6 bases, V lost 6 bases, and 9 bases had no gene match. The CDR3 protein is CASRLQLAGQDTQYF. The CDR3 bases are TGTGCCAGCAGACTCCAACTAGCGGGGCAGGATACGCAGTATTTT.

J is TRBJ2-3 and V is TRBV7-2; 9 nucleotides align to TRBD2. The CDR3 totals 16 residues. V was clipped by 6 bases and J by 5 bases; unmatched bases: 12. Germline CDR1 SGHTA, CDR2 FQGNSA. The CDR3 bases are TGTGCCAGCAGTCCTACGGCGGGGGGGCAGGGAGATACGCAGTATTTT. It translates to CASSPTAGGQGDTQYF. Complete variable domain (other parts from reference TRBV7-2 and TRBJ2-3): GAGVSQSPSNKVTEKGKDVELRCDPISGHTALYWYRQSLGQGLEFLIYFQGNSAPDKSGLPSDRFSAERTGGSVSTLTIQRTQQEDSAVYLCASSPTAGGQGDTQYFGPGTRLTVL.

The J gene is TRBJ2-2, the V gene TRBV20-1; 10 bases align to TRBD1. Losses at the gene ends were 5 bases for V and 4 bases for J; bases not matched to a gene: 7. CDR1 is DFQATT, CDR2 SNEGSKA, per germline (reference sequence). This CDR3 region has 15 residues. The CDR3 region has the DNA TGCAGTGCTTTTGACAGGGGGCGTCGCACCGGGGAGCTGTTTTTT. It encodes CSAFDRGRRTGELFF.

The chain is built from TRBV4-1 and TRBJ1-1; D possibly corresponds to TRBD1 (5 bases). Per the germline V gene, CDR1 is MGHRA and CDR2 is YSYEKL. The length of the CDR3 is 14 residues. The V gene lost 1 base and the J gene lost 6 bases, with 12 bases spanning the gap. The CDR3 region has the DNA TGCGCCAGCAGCCAAGTAACCGGGACCTCTGAAGCTTTCTTT. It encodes CASSQVTGTSEAFF.

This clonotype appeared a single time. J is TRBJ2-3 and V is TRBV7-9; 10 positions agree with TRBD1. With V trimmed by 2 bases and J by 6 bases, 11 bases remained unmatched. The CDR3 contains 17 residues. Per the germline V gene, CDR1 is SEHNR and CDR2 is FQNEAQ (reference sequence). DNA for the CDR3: TGTGCCAGCAGCTTAAGGGAAGGGGACAGGGGAACGGATACGCAGTATTTT. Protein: CASSLREGDRGTDTQYF.

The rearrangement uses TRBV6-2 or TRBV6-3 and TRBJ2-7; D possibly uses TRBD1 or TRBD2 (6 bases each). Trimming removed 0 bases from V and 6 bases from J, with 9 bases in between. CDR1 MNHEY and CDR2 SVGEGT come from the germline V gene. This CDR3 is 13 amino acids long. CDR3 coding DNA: TGTGCCAGCAGTTACTCCCGGGGGCGCGAGCAGTACTTC. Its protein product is CASSYSRGREQYF.

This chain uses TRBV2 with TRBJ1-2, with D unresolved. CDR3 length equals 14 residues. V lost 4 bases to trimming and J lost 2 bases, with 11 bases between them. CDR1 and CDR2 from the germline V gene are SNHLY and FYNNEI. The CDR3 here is CASSGQRTNYGYTF. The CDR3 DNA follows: TGTGCCAGCAGTGGACAAAGGACGAACTATGGCTACACCTTC.